The 6 T cell receptor beta chains presented below share a single source sample, sequenced in a study of cytomegalovirus exposure and HLA in healthy donors. The PCR had 60 Vbeta and 13 Jbeta primers. Generated by immunoSEQ multiplex PCR, the TCRdb table keeps only in-frame clones and is missing some. Of around 210,000 clones listed, 82% are singletons. What was sequenced was PBMCs. Receptors originate from a woman aged 40 to 50 in good health and CMV-seronegative.

V usage is TRBV2 and J usage is TRBJ1-6; possibly TRBD1 for D (5 bases). The germline V gene has CDR1 SNHLY and CDR2 FYNNEI. This CDR3 has 13 amino acids. V lost 7 bases and J 5 bases, leaving 9 bases between the germline ends. DNA for the CDR3: TGTGCCAGCACAGGGATAGATAATTCACCCCTCCACTTT. Amino acid sequence: CASTGIDNSPLHF.

The chain recombines TRBV7-3 with TRBJ2-2; 8 positions match TRBD1. CDR3 length: 17 residues. Per germline, CDR1 SGHTA and CDR2 FQGTGA. The J segment lost 7 bases and the V segment lost 1 base, leaving 11 bases of the junction unmatched. CDR3 residues: CASSLRGSGGVGGELFF. The CDR3 nucleotides read TGTGCCAGCAGCTTAAGGGGGTCAGGGGGCGTCGGCGGGGAGCTGTTTTTT.

The rearrangement joins TRBV4-1 to TRBJ1-6, with D tentatively TRBD1 (6 bases). V was shortened by 3 bases and J by 9 bases, with 18 bases between the two germline ends. CDR3 size: 16 residues. The germline V gene has CDR1 MGHRA and CDR2 YSYEKL. The CDR3 DNA sequence: TGCGCCAGCAGCCATCACTCTCGGGGAGGGGGTTCACCCCTCCACTTT. Its translation is CASSHHSRGGGSPLHF.

The chain links TRBV20-1 to TRBJ2-7, with 7 bases matching TRBD1. J lost 6 bases, V lost 6 bases, and 5 bases had no gene match. The CDR3 runs to 11 residues. The germline gives CDR1 DFQATT, CDR2 SNEGSKA (reference sequence). CDR3 sequence reads: CSADGTAEQYF. Written as DNA, the CDR3 is TGCAGTGCGGATGGGACAGCCGAGCAGTACTTC.

The CDR3: CSVNSRGTEAFF. In nucleotides, the CDR3 is TGCAGCGTAAATTCTAGGGGCACTGAAGCTTTCTTT. The V and J genes are TRBV29-1 and TRBJ1-1, with D perhaps TRBD1 (5 bases). Trimming shortened V by 6 bases and J by 4 bases, and 12 bases separated the two germline ends. The CDR3 spans 12 residues. Germline V gene sequence: CDR1 SQVTM, CDR2 ANQGSEA.

The genes are TRBV7-3 and TRBJ1-1; D perhaps matches TRBD1 (6 bases). V lost 2 bases and J 3 bases, leaving 10 bases between the germline ends. CDR3 size: 14 residues. CDR1 is SGHTA and CDR2 is FQGTGA in the germline V gene. CDR3 amino acids: CASSLVKGDTEAFF. In DNA, the CDR3 is TGTGCCAGCAGCTTAGTTAAGGGGGACACTGAAGCTTTCTTT.